The 28 T cell receptor beta chains below all came from one sample that was sequenced in a study of regulatory T cells in long-lasting Graves disease. Arm-PCR of CDR3 regions and iRepertoire HTBI primers were used to build TCR beta libraries. TCRdb used MiXCR to reprocess the multiplex PCR reads, holding one entry per CDR3 protein. The table includes hundreds of thousands of distinct CDR3 sequences, roughly a fifth detected once. Time point: persistent/refractory GD, antithyroid drugs over 5 years with positive TRAb. The TCR library was made from RNA that had been extracted from PBMCs in TRIzol. The sequencing here drew on peripheral blood mononuclear cells (PBMCs), taken when the disease was refractory, from a patient treated with antithyroid drugs. The receptors were gathered from a female donor with Graves disease.

This clonotype was seen ten or more times. The rearrangement joins TRBV6-1 to TRBJ1-2; the match to TRBD1 covers 10 bases. V dropped 0 bases and J dropped 7; count of bases not matched to a gene: 14. This CDR3 is built from 18 residues. Germline V gene lookup returns CDR1 MNHNS and CDR2 SASEGT. CDR3 residues: CASSEAGQGFGMETGYTF. In nucleotides, the CDR3 is TGTGCCAGCAGTGAAGCGGGACAGGGGTTCGGAATGGAAACTGGCTACACCTTC.

This clonotype showed up many times. The rearrangement links TRBV12-3 or TRBV12-4 to TRBJ2-6; TRBD1 matches at 9 bases. V was clipped by 5 bases and J by 2 bases; unmatched bases: 16. The CDR3 runs 20 residues. CDR3 amino acids: CASSPPPGQGNFAGANVLTF. CDR3 coding DNA: TGTGCCAGCAGTCCCCCCCCGGGACAGGGAAATTTCGCTGGGGCCAACGTCCTGACTTTC.

Comments on this clonotype: A read error may account for a junction end that differs from germline. V usage is TRBV4-1 and J usage is TRBJ2-7, with TRBD2 identical over 9 bases. The CDR3 is 16 residues long. Germline-derived CDR1 and CDR2 are MGHRA and YSYEKL. Here the CDR3 DNA reads TGTGCCAGCAGCCAAGAGGTAGCGGGAGTCCCCTACGAGCAGTACTTC. Residues: CASSQEVAGVPYEQYF.

This chain connects TRBV28 to TRBJ2-7; D is undetermined. V was trimmed by 8 bases and J by 0 bases, leaving 14 bases between them. Germline CDR1 and CDR2: MDHEN and SYDVKM. The CDR3 length is 14 residues. CDR3 DNA sequence: TGTGCCAGCCAGCTCTTTGAGAGCTCCTACGAGCAGTACTTC. Translated: CASQLFESSYEQYF.

This clonotype showed up many times. This chain connects TRBV6-5 to TRBJ2-4; D remains ambiguous. The CDR3 loop spans 16 amino acids. Trimming took off 3 bases at V and 7 bases at J, with 19 bases between the two ends. Germline loops: CDR1 MNHEY, CDR2 SVGAGI. The CDR3 loop is CASSYGDTAAGNIQYF. The CDR3 DNA reads TGTGCCAGCAGTTATGGCGACACGGCCGCTGGGAACATTCAGTACTTC.

The genes are TRBV7-2 and TRBJ2-4; tentatively, D is TRBD1 or TRBD2 (5 bases each). There are 17 residues in the CDR3. Germline V gene sequence: CDR1 SGHTA, CDR2 FQGNSA. V was shortened by 8 bases and J by 2 bases, with 22 bases between the two germline ends. Here the CDR3 reads CASAWGSLGEPKNIQYF. CDR3 bases: TGTGCCAGCGCATGGGGGAGTTTGGGCGAACCCAAAAACATTCAGTACTTC.

The sample holds many counts of this clonotype. The chain is built from TRBV7-2 and TRBJ1-4; tentative D call: TRBD1 (6 bases). V lost 5 bases to trimming and J lost 4 bases, with 14 bases between them. The CDR3 runs to 15 residues. The V gene's germline CDR1 is SGHTA and CDR2 FQGNSA. The CDR3 sequence: CASSDPGTNNEKLFF. The CDR3, as DNA: TGTGCCAGCAGCGACCCCGGGACAAATAATGAAAAACTGTTTTTT.

The CDR3 loop is CSANSGTSYTDTQYF. The DNA of the CDR3 is TGCAGTGCAAACTCCGGGACTAGCTACACAGATACGCAGTATTTT. The chain joins TRBV20-1 to TRBJ2-3, with 9 bases matching TRBD2. V was pared by 6 bases and J by 2 bases, with 9 bases of the junction left unmatched. The CDR3 totals 15 residues. Germline V lookup: CDR1 DFQATT, CDR2 SNEGSKA (reference sequence).

This chain links TRBV5-6 with TRBJ2-3; unclear D gene. Germline CDR1 SGHDT, CDR2 YYEEEE. V was trimmed by 1 base and J by 2 bases, leaving 5 bases between them. The CDR3 has 13 amino acids. This CDR3 is CASSLYTTDTQYF. The DNA for the CDR3 is TGTGCCAGCAGCTTGTATACCACAGATACGCAGTATTTT.

This clonotype was detected ten times or more. The J gene is TRBJ1-1, the V gene TRBV11-2; 11 bases line up with TRBD1. CDR1 is SGHAT and CDR2 is FQNNGV in the germline V gene. Trimming at V came to 8 bases and at J to 10 bases, leaving 18 bases not matched to a gene. CDR3 size: 16 residues. CDR3 loop: CASRDLKGGQGARAFF. The CDR3 DNA reads as TGTGCCAGCCGAGACTTAAAGGGAGGACAGGGGGCTCGAGCTTTCTTT.

There are many counts of this clonotype. This sequence joins TRBV28 and TRBJ1-1; D unclear. V lost 6 bases and J 2 bases, leaving 16 bases between the germline ends. Germline V gene data show CDR1 as MDHEN and CDR2 as SYDVKM. The CDR3 has 15 residues. The CDR3 here is CASSRRRSANTEAFF. The CDR3 DNA sequence: TGTGCCAGCAGCCGTCGGAGGTCAGCAAACACTGAAGCTTTCTTT.

This clonotype was detected many times. This chain connects TRBV27 to TRBJ2-7; D may correspond to TRBD1 or TRBD2 (7 bases each). V was trimmed by 8 bases and J by 0 bases, leaving 14 bases between them. CDR1 MNHEY and CDR2 SMNVEV come from the germline V gene (reference sequence). CDR3 length equals 14 residues. The CDR3 spells CASRARGGSYEQYF. DNA of the CDR3: TGTGCCAGCCGCGCCAGGGGGGGCTCCTACGAGCAGTACTTC.

The chain recombines TRBV13 with TRBJ1-5, with TRBD1 as a possible D gene (6 bases). CDR1 PRHDT and CDR2 FYEKMQ come from the germline V gene (reference sequence). Trimming removed 4 bases from V and 3 bases from J, with 10 bases in between. This CDR3 region has 14 residues. CDR3 bases: TGTGCCAGCAGCTCACAGGGAAACAATCAGCCCCAGCATTTT. It codes for CASSSQGNNQPQHF.

Note on this clonotype: An end of the junction differs from the germline gene, which may be a read error. The chain links TRBV7-8 to TRBJ2-3; D not resolved. Germline V CDR1 and CDR2: SGHVS, FQNEAQ. The CDR3 consists of 14 residues. The CDR3 sequence is CASSPLAAADTQYF. CDR3 coding DNA: TGTGCCAGCAGCCCGCTCGCGGCAGCAGATACGCAGTATTTC. The full variable domain, with the rest looked up from reference TRBV7-8 and TRBJ2-3, is GAGVSQSPRYKVAKRGQDVALRCDPISGHVSLFWYQQALGQGPEFLTYFQNEAQLDKSGLPSDRFFAERPEGSVSTLKIQRTQQEDSAVYLCASSPLAAADTQYFGPGTRLTVL.

The genes are TRBV12-3 or TRBV12-4 and TRBJ2-2; D might be TRBD1 (6 bases). The CDR3 sequence is 16 residues long. Trimming cost V 5 bases and J 0 bases, with 13 bases left between them. CDR3 nucleotide sequence: TGTGCCAGCAGTACGCGAGGGGGAGCGAACACCGGGGAGCTGTTTTTT. Encoded protein: CASSTRGGANTGELFF.

This clonotype was picked up many times. This chain joins TRBV6-5 and TRBJ2-2; a possible D gene is TRBD2 (6 bases). The CDR3 length is 15 residues. Per the germline V gene, CDR1 is MNHEY and CDR2 is SVGAGI. The germline V and J ends were trimmed by 3 bases and 4 bases, with 12 bases remaining between them. The CDR3 DNA sequence: TGTGCCAGCAGTTATCGGGAGTATGTCACCGGGGAGCTGTTTTTT. This encodes CASSYREYVTGELFF.

The rearrangement uses TRBV20-1 and TRBJ2-3; 7 bases line up with TRBD2. The CDR3 covers 14 residues. In germline, CDR1 is DFQATT, CDR2 SNEGSKA (reference sequence). V lost 6 bases to trimming and J lost 0 bases; unmatched junction nucleotides: 6. The CDR3 region is CSASGGSSTDTQYF. In DNA, the CDR3 is TGCAGTGCCTCGGGGGGATCTAGCACAGATACGCAGTATTTT.

This clonotype was recorded only once. The chain has TRBV30 and TRBJ1-5; D remains ambiguous. The CDR3 totals 19 residues. Looked up from germline, CDR1 is GTSNPN and CDR2 is SVGIG (reference sequence). V lost 2 bases and J lost 3, with 26 bases in between. The CDR3 nucleotides read TGTGCCTGGAGTCCCAAGAGCTCCCTAAAAGGGCCTCCCAATCAGCCCCAGCATTTT. It translates to CAWSPKSSLKGPPNQPQHF.

At least ten counts were recorded for this clonotype. The V and J genes are TRBV28 and TRBJ2-7; 7 bases fit TRBD2. V was clipped by 7 bases and J by 7 bases; unmatched bases: 10. Germline assignment: CDR1 MDHEN and CDR2 SYDVKM. The CDR3 is made up of 13 amino acids. The CDR3 spells CASTQGGSWEQYF. The CDR3 DNA sequence: TGTGCCAGCACCCAGGGCGGGAGTTGGGAGCAGTACTTC.

The chain has TRBV7-9 and TRBJ1-5, with TRBD1 matching over 11 bases. The CDR3 is 18 amino acids. V gave up 5 bases and J gave up 3 bases; unmatched junction bases: 12. CDR1 is SEHNR and CDR2 is FQNEAQ in the germline V gene (reference sequence). The CDR3 region is CASSQGFGTGGTNQPQHF. In DNA form, the CDR3 reads TGTGCCAGCAGCCAGGGCTTTGGGACAGGGGGTACCAATCAGCCCCAGCATTTT.

This clonotype was seen only a few times. J is TRBJ2-5 and V is TRBV9; maybe TRBD1 (6 bases). V shed 0 bases and J shed 7 bases, with 13 bases lying between them. The CDR3 totals 14 residues. Germline loops: CDR1 SGDLS, CDR2 YYNGEE. The CDR3 nucleotides are TGTGCCAGCAGCGTAGGGACAGCCATTGCGACCCAGTACTTC. Protein product: CASSVGTAIATQYF.

Ten or more counts support this clonotype. V and J are TRBV25-1 and TRBJ2-2; 9 nucleotides line up with TRBD2. Unmatched junction bases numbered 15, after V lost 4 bases and J lost 6 bases. There are 18 residues in the CDR3. Germline V gives CDR1 MGHDK, CDR2 SYGVNS. The CDR3 nucleotides read TGTGCCAGCAGTGTCATCCGTCCCTGGACTAGCGTCGCCGGGGAGCTGTTTTTT. Translation gives CASSVIRPWTSVAGELFF.

The gene calls are TRBV20-1 and TRBJ1-4; 9 bases are a match to TRBD1. The CDR3 has 14 residues. With V trimmed by 0 bases and J by 7 bases, 3 bases remained unmatched. The germline gives CDR1 DFQATT, CDR2 SNEGSKA (reference sequence). As DNA, the CDR3 is TGCAGTGCTAGAGACCCGACAGGGGGTGAAAAACTGTTTTTT. The encoded protein is CSARDPTGGEKLFF.

This clonotype has more than one count but fewer than ten. The chain links TRBV6-2 or TRBV6-3 to TRBJ2-7; D gene ambiguous. Germline lookup yields CDR1 MNHEY and CDR2 SVGEGT. V was pared by 5 bases and J by 0 bases, with 11 bases between. There are 14 residues in the CDR3. Written as DNA, the CDR3 is TGTGCCAGCAGTGAAATACTGAACTCCTACGAGCAGTACTTC. This encodes CASSEILNSYEQYF.

This clonotype was counted many times. DNA for the CDR3: TGTGCCAGCTTCTTCTCCTATGGCTACACCTTC. Protein product: CASFFSYGYTF. The V gene is TRBV2, the J gene TRBJ1-2; D is unresolved. The length of the CDR3 is 11 residues. Trimming removed 8 bases from V and 4 bases from J, with 8 bases in between. Germline V gives CDR1 SNHLY, CDR2 FYNNEI.

The chain couples TRBV12-3 or TRBV12-4 to TRBJ2-5; 12 nucleotides agree with TRBD1. Trimming took 6 bases from V and 6 from J; bases not matched to a gene: 8. This CDR3 region has 15 residues. DNA for the CDR3: TGTGCCAGCAGGCCCGGGACAGGGGGCTTGCAGACCCAGTACTTC. It translates to CASRPGTGGLQTQYF.

The gene calls are TRBV12-3 or TRBV12-4 and TRBJ1-1, with a weak D call TRBD1 (6 bases). This CDR3 spans 14 amino acids. With 1 base removed from V and 3 bases from J, the gap between germline ends came to 9 bases. CDR3: CASSLGTVDTEAFF. CDR3 in DNA: TGTGCCAGCAGTTTAGGGACAGTAGACACTGAAGCTTTCTTT.

The chain couples TRBV19 to TRBJ2-5, with D possibly being TRBD1 or TRBD2 (7 bases each). The CDR3 runs 12 residues. Germline values: CDR1 LNHDA, CDR2 SQIVND (reference sequence). V lost 6 bases to trimming and J lost 12 bases, with 17 bases between them. The CDR3 here is CASSMKGGTEYF. CDR3 DNA: TGTGCCAGTAGCATGAAGGGAGGGACAGAGTACTTC.